Reported below is one T cell receptor (beta chain). The data originate from a study of cytomegalovirus exposure and HLA in healthy donors. Per germline, CDR1 MNHEY and CDR2 SMNVEV (reference sequence). The CDR3 sequence is 14 residues long. Deletions cut 1 base from V and 3 bases from J, with 10 bases between. Primers for the PCR totalled 60 Vbeta and 13 Jbeta. Here immunoSEQ multiplex PCR was the method, and the copy in TCRdb shows in-frame clones only, minus some. The sample contains about 200,000 clones, around 73% of which appear only once. This clonotype was obtained from a woman aged 25 to 39 in good health and CMV-seronegative. The gene calls are TRBV27 and TRBJ2-7, with D perhaps TRBD2 (6 bases). Sequenced: PBMCs. CDR3 region: CASSLFGTHYEQYF. The DNA of the CDR3 is TGTGCCAGCAGTTTATTTGGGACTCACTACGAGCAGTACTTC.